This section outlines one T cell receptor (beta chain) sequence together with its context. Its antigen is unknown. Some clones are missing from TCRdb's copy, which holds only in-frame ones; the method was immunoSEQ multiplex PCR. The sample lists roughly 320,000 clones, around 90% occurring once. The treatment denotes: around 19 received Ad26.COV2.S at low or high dose, single or two shots; 5 received placebo; per-sample allocation not given. Repertoires come from day 63 after the first vaccine or placebo injection. An 18-55-year-old adult in Boston served as donor. This sample is part of a study of Ad26.COV2.S vaccination and SARS-CoV-2 variants. Study details: The authors gave Ad26.COV2.S intramuscularly, either once or twice 56 days apart.

General observations from the study: Vaccinated and placebo-treated recipients had similar non-spike TCR breadth.

This TCR was sampled from a person between 18 and 65 years old who received the Ad26.COV2.S COVID-19 vaccine or a placebo. The sample here was peripheral blood, taken in a trial of Ad26.COV2.S vaccine versus placebo.

The CDR3 loop reads CASSLTSGTPSSTDTQYF. CDR3 coding DNA: TGTGCCAGCAGCTTGACTAGCGGTACTCCATCTAGCACAGATACGCAGTATTTT. The rearrangement links TRBV7-9 to TRBJ2-3, with TRBD2 matching over 9 bases. CDR1 and CDR2 (germline): SEHNR, FQNEAQ (reference sequence). The CDR3 covers 18 residues. The V gene end was trimmed by 3 bases and the J gene end by 0 bases; junction bases not matched to a gene: 10.